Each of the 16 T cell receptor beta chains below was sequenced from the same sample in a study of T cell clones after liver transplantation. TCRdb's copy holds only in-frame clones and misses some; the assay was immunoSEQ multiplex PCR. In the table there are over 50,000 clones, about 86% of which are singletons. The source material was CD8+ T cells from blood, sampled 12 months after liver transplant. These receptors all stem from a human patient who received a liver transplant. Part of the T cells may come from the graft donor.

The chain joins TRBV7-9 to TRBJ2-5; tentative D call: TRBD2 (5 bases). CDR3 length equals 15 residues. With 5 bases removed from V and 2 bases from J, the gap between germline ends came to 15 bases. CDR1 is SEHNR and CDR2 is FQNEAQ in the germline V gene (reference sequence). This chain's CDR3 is CASSALIAYQETQYF. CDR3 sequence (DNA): TGTGCCAGCAGCGCCTTGATAGCGTATCAAGAGACCCAGTACTTC.

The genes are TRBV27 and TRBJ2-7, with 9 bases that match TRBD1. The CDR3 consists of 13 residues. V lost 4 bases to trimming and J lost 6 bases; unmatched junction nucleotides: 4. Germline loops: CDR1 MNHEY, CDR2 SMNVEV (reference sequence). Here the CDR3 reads CASSSGTGTEQYF. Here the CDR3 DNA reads TGTGCCAGCAGTTCCGGGACAGGGACCGAGCAGTACTTC.

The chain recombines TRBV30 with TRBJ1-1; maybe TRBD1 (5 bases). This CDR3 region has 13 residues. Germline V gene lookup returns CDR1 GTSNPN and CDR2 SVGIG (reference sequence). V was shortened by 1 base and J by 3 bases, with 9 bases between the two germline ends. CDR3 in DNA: TGTGCCTGGAGTGGGGGACTCCACACTGAAGCTTTCTTT. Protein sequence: CAWSGGLHTEAFF.

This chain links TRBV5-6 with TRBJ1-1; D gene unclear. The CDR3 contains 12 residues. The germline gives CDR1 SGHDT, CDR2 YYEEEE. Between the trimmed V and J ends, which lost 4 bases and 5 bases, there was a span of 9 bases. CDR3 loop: CASSRSRTEAFF. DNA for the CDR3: TGTGCCAGCAGCCGATCGAGGACTGAAGCTTTCTTT.

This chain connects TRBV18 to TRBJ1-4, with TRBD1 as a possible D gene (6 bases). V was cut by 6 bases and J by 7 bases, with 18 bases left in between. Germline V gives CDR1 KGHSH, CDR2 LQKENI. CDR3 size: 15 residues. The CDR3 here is CASSPSGTRIEKLFF. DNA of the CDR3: TGTGCCAGCTCGCCGAGCGGGACACGGATTGAAAAACTGTTTTTT.

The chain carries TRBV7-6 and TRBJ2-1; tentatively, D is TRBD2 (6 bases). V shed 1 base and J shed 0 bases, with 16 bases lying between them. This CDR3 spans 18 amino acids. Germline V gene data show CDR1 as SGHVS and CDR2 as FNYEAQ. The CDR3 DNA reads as TGTGCCAGCAGCTTAGGTATAGCGGCGGCAAGCTCCTACAATGAGCAGTTCTTC. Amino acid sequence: CASSLGIAAASSYNEQFF.

The CDR3 bases are TGCAGCGTTGAATCAAGTTTCCCCTACGAGCAGTACTTC. Translating gives CSVESSFPYEQYF. This chain joins TRBV29-1 and TRBJ2-7; D gene unclear. The CDR3 contains 13 residues. Germline CDR1 is SQVTM and CDR2 is ANQGSEA. The V gene lost 2 bases and the J gene lost 2 bases, with 10 bases spanning the gap.

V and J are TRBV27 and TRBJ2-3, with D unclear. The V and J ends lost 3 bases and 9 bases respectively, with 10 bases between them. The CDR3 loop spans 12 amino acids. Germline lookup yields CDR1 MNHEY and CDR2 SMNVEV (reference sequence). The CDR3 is CASSFGSETQYF. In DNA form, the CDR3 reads TGTGCCAGCAGTTTTGGGTCGGAGACGCAGTATTTT.

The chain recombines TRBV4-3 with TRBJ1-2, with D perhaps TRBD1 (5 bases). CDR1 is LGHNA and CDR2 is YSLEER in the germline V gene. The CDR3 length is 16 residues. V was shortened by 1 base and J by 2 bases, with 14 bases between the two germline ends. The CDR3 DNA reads TGCGCCAGCAGCCAAGGCACGGGGGTGGGGAACTATGGCTACACCTTC. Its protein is CASSQGTGVGNYGYTF.

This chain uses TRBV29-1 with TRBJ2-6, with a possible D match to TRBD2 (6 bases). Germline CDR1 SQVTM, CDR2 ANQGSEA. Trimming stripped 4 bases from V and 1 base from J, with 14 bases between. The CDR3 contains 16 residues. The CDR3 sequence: CSVVGGANSGANVLTF. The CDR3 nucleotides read TGCAGCGTTGTGGGGGGTGCAAATTCTGGGGCCAACGTCCTGACTTTC. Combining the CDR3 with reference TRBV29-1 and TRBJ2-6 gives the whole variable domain SAVISQKPSRDICQRGTSLTIQCQVDSQVTMMFWYRQQPGQSLTLIATANQGSEATYESGFVIDKFPISRPNLTFSTLTVSNMSPEDSSIYLCSVVGGANSGANVLTFGAGSRLTVL.

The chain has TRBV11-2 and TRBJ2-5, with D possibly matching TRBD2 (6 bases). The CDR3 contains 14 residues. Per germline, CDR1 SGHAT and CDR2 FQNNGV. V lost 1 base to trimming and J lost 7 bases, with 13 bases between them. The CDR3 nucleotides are TGTGCCAGCAGCTTAGTTGGAGGGTGGGGGACCCAGTACTTC. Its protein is CASSLVGGWGTQYF.

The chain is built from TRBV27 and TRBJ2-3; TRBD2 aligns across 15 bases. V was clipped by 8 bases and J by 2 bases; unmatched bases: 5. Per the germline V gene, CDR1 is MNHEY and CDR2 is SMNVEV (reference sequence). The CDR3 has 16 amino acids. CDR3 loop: CASRGLAGGSTDTQYF. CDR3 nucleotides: TGTGCCAGCCGCGGACTAGCGGGAGGGTCCACAGATACGCAGTATTTT.

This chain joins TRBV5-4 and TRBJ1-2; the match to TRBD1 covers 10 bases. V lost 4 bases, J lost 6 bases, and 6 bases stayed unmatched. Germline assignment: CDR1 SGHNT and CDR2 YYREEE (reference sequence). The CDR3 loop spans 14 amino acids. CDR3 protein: CASSPDRGLNGYTF. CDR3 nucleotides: TGTGCCAGCAGCCCCGACAGGGGGCTCAATGGCTACACCTTC. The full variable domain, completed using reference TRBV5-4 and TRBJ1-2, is ETGVTQSPTHLIKTRGQQVTLRCSSQSGHNTVSWYQQALGQGPQFIFQYYREEENGRGNFPPRFSGLQFPNYSSELNVNALELDDSALYLCASSPDRGLNGYTFGSGTRLTVV.

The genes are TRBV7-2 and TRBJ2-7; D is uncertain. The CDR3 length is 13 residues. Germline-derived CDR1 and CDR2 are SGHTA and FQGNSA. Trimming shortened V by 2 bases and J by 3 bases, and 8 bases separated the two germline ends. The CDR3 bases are TGTGCCAGCAGCTTAAGTCTGGGCTACGAGCAGTACTTC. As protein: CASSLSLGYEQYF. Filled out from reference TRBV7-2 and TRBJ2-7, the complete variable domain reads GAGVSQSPSNKVTEKGKDVELRCDPISGHTALYWYRQSLGQGLEFLIYFQGNSAPDKSGLPSDRFSAERTGGSVSTLTIQRTQQEDSAVYLCASSLSLGYEQYFGPGTRLTVT.

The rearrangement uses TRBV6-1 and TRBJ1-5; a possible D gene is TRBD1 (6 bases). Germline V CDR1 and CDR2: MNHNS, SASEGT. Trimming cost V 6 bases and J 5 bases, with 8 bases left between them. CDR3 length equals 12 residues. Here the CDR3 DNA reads TGTGCCAGCAGGACAGGATATCAGCCCCAGCATTTT. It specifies CASRTGYQPQHF.

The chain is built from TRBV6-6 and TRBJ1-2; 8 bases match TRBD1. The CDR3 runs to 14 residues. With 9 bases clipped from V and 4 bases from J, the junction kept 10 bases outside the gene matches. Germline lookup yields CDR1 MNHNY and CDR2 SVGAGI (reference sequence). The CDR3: CASSRDRSIYGYTF. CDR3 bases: TGTGCCAGTTCCAGGGACAGGTCCATCTATGGCTACACCTTC.